This TCR beta chain came from a study of blood T cell repertoires in COVID-19. The overall study: Specimens from acute and convalescent COVID-19 originated in the United States, Italy and Spain.

Here immunoSEQ multiplex PCR was the method, and the copy in TCRdb shows in-frame clones only, minus some. The data contain 200,000 or so clones, roughly 80% of them singletons. The germline gives CDR1 LNHDA, CDR2 SQIVND (reference sequence). The CDR3 is 14 residues long. The germline V and J ends were trimmed by 5 bases and 4 bases, with 14 bases remaining between them. Sequencing was performed on peripheral blood. This clonotype was obtained from a man in his 60s with active or convalescent COVID-19. The rearrangement links TRBV19 to TRBJ1-1; tentatively, D is TRBD1 (5 bases). The CDR3 sequence is CASSPRDRGTEAFF. The CDR3 nucleotides are TGTGCCAGTAGTCCTAGAGACAGAGGCACTGAAGCTTTCTTT.